The 32 T cell receptor beta chains reported below all come from one sample, sequenced in a study of radiation and T cells in renal cell carcinoma. The assay was immunoSEQ multiplex PCR, and TCRdb's table has in-frame clones only and misses some. The table includes tens of thousands of clones, roughly 80% detected once. Described time point: blood 4 weeks post-SBRT, at nephrectomy. Treatment denoted: 15 Gy SBRT to primary tumor, nephrectomy 4 weeks later. The sample in question was blood, obtained from a patient whose treatment included radiotherapy and nephrectomy. The source of these receptors is a man between 60 and 75 years old with renal cell carcinoma.

The chain carries TRBV4-2 and TRBJ2-2; tentatively, D is TRBD1 (5 bases). Germline V gene lookup returns CDR1 LGHNA and CDR2 YNFKEQ. The germline V and J ends were trimmed by 1 base and 4 bases, with 10 bases remaining between them. The CDR3 is made up of 15 amino acids. CDR3 sequence (DNA): TGTGCCAGCAGCCAAGGGACAATGGGCACCGGGGAGCTGTTTTTT. This translates into CASSQGTMGTGELFF.

This clone was detected a few times. The chain carries TRBV30 and TRBJ1-4, with 9 bases matching TRBD1. The CDR3 covers 16 residues. CDR1 and CDR2 (germline): GTSNPN, SVGIG (reference sequence). Losses at the gene ends were 6 bases for V and 3 bases for J; bases not matched to a gene: 11. Here the CDR3 DNA reads TGTGCCTGTGAAACAGGGGGCAGGACGGCTAATGAAAAACTGTTTTTT. Its protein is CACETGGRTANEKLFF.

This clone occurred once. The chain joins TRBV5-6 to TRBJ2-1; 11 nucleotides agree with TRBD2. The V and J ends lost 4 bases and 9 bases, in that order; junction bases with no gene match: 9. CDR3 length equals 15 residues. Germline V gene data show CDR1 as SGHDT and CDR2 as YYEEEE. CDR3 sequence reads: CASSRTSGSLGEQFF. The CDR3, as DNA: TGTGCCAGCAGCCGAACTAGCGGGAGTCTTGGTGAGCAGTTCTTC.

The count of this clone is one. The rearrangement joins TRBV18 to TRBJ2-4, with D perhaps TRBD1 or TRBD2 (5 bases each). The CDR3 runs to 13 residues. Germline CDR1 and CDR2: KGHSH and LQKENI. Trimming took 2 bases from V and 8 from J, leaving 10 bases between them. This chain's CDR3 is CASSPKGRDIQYF. The CDR3 DNA reads as TGTGCCAGCTCACCAAAGGGACGAGACATTCAGTACTTC.

This chain uses TRBV6-6 with TRBJ2-7; the match to TRBD2 covers 12 bases. CDR1 MNHNY and CDR2 SVGAGI come from the germline V gene (reference sequence). CDR3 length equals 16 residues. The V segment lost 8 bases and the J segment 0 bases; nucleotides outside the gene matches: 8. CDR3 protein: CASRGLTSGSSYEQYF. In DNA, the CDR3 is TGTGCCAGCCGGGGGTTGACTAGCGGGAGCTCCTACGAGCAGTACTTC.

The rearrangement links TRBV7-2 to TRBJ2-7; D remains ambiguous. Germline-derived CDR1 and CDR2 are SGHTA and FQGNSA. The V and J ends lost 5 bases and 2 bases respectively, with 10 bases between them. The CDR3 is 13 amino acids. CDR3 protein: CASSRLITYEQYF. CDR3 coding DNA: TGTGCCAGCAGCCGGCTGATAACCTACGAGCAGTACTTC.

V usage is TRBV5-1 and J usage is TRBJ2-1; D unresolved. The V end lost 0 bases, the J end lost 1 base, and 5 bases lay between the germline ends. There are 14 residues in the CDR3. Germline assignment: CDR1 SGHRS and CDR2 YFSETQ. CDR3 sequence: CASSLDGSYNEQFF. DNA of the CDR3: TGCGCCAGCAGCTTGGATGGGTCCTACAATGAGCAGTTCTTC.

The gene calls are TRBV4-2 and TRBJ1-2; tentatively, D is TRBD1 (6 bases). Per germline, CDR1 LGHNA and CDR2 YNFKEQ. The V end was cut by 2 bases, the J end by 5 bases, with 12 bases between. The CDR3 totals 14 residues. CDR3 sequence: CASSQQQGGYGYTF. CDR3 in DNA: TGTGCCAGCAGCCAACAACAGGGCGGGTATGGCTACACCTTC.

There are a few counts of this clone. The same CDR3 also results from other DNA sequences found in this sample. The chain recombines TRBV19 with TRBJ2-3; D unclear. CDR1 and CDR2 (germline): LNHDA, SQIVND (reference sequence). V shed 4 bases and J shed 1 base, with 6 bases lying between them. The CDR3 consists of 13 residues. The CDR3: CASSRPGTDTQYF. Written as DNA, the CDR3 is TGTGCCAGTAGTAGACCAGGCACAGATACGCAGTATTTT. Full variable domain (rest looked up from reference TRBV19 and TRBJ2-3): DGGITQSPKYLFRKEGQNVTLSCEQNLNHDAMYWYRQDPGQGLRLIYYSQIVNDFQKGDIAEGYSVSREKKESFPLTVTSAQKNPTAFYLCASSRPGTDTQYFGPGTRLTVL.

For the CDR3, the DNA is TGTGCCAGCAGAACATTACAGGGTGTCTATGGCTACACCTTC. Amino acid sequence: CASRTLQGVYGYTF. V is TRBV6-5 and J is TRBJ1-2, with D possibly being TRBD1 (6 bases). The CDR3 runs to 14 residues. Germline V gene lookup returns CDR1 MNHEY and CDR2 SVGAGI. The V end lost 6 bases, the J end lost 4 bases, and 15 bases lay between the germline ends.

The genes are TRBV18 and TRBJ2-7; D uncertain. CDR3 length: 14 amino acids. CDR1 KGHSH and CDR2 LQKENI come from the germline V gene. V was shortened by 0 bases and J by 0 bases, with 6 bases between the two germline ends. In DNA, the CDR3 is TGTGCCAGCTCACCACCGGGAAACTCCTACGAGCAGTACTTC. Translating it yields CASSPPGNSYEQYF. Combining the CDR3 with reference TRBV18 and TRBJ2-7 gives the whole variable domain NAGVMQNPRHLVRRRGQEARLRCSPMKGHSHVYWYRQLPEEGLKFMVYLQKENIIDESGMPKERFSAEFPKEGPSILRIQQVVRGDSAAYFCASSPPGNSYEQYFGPGTRLTVT.

This sequence joins TRBV7-2 and TRBJ1-4; no reliable D call. Germline V gene data show CDR1 as SGHTA and CDR2 as FQGNSA. The CDR3 has 15 amino acids. V gave up 3 bases and J gave up 7 bases, with 15 bases separating them. CDR3 amino acids: CASSLTTLGIEKLFF. In DNA form, the CDR3 reads TGTGCCAGCAGCTTGACAACCTTGGGGATTGAAAAACTGTTTTTT.

The chain employs TRBV9 and TRBJ2-2; D gene unclear. The CDR3 is 13 residues long. V lost 4 bases, J lost 4 bases, and 8 bases lay in between. Germline V CDR1 and CDR2: SGDLS, YYNGEE. The CDR3 coding sequence is TGTGCCAGCAGCCCGAGTTCCACCGGGGAGCTGTTTTTT. Translated, it gives CASSPSSTGELFF.

The chain has TRBV14 and TRBJ2-4; 7 nucleotides match TRBD2. The CDR3 loop spans 17 amino acids. V lost 4 bases to trimming and J lost 0 bases; unmatched junction nucleotides: 9. CDR1 and CDR2 (germline): SGHDN, FVKESK. The CDR3 DNA reads TGTGCCAGCAGCCCCCTAACTAGCGCTCTAGCCAAAAACATTCAGTACTTC. This codes for CASSPLTSALAKNIQYF.

The V and J genes are TRBV19 and TRBJ2-1; 7 positions match TRBD2. The CDR3 totals 14 residues. V trimming: 5 bases; J trimming: 4 bases; junction bases outside the gene matches: 5. Germline loops: CDR1 LNHDA, CDR2 SQIVND (reference sequence). The CDR3 nucleotides read TGTGCCAGTAGTGGGCGGGAGACTTACAATGAGCAGTTCTTC. It is translated as CASSGRETYNEQFF.

The J gene is TRBJ1-4, the V gene TRBV2; possible D gene TRBD1, 5 bases. The length of the CDR3 is 18 residues. The germline V and J ends were trimmed by 5 bases and 3 bases, with 22 bases remaining between them. CDR1 and CDR2 from the germline V gene are SNHLY and FYNNEI. CDR3 sequence reads: CASSPTVGEGASNEKLFF. The CDR3 nucleotides read TGTGCCAGCAGTCCAACGGTGGGGGAAGGGGCCTCTAATGAAAAACTGTTTTTT. The full variable domain, with the rest looked up from reference TRBV2 and TRBJ1-4, is EPEVTQTPSHQVTQMGQEVILRCVPISNHLYFYWYRQILGQKVEFLVSFYNNEISEKSEIFDDQFSVERPDGSNFTLKIRSTKLEDSAMYFCASSPTVGEGASNEKLFFGSGTQLSVL.

V gene TRBV9 combines with J gene TRBJ2-7; D may be TRBD1 (5 bases). Germline CDR1 reads SGDLS; CDR2 reads YYNGEE. The length of the CDR3 is 15 residues. Trimming pared 3 bases from V and 3 bases from J, leaving 16 bases between. CDR3 sequence: CASSEGPGSLYEQYF. The DNA for the CDR3 is TGTGCCAGCAGCGAGGGGCCCGGTTCCCTCTACGAGCAGTACTTC.

The V and J genes are TRBV9 and TRBJ2-7; D not resolved. V gave up 0 bases and J gave up 1 base, with 11 bases separating them. The CDR3 is 15 amino acids. Looked up from germline, CDR1 is SGDLS and CDR2 is YYNGEE. The CDR3 sequence: CASSVEGHGSYEQYF. The CDR3 DNA reads TGTGCCAGCAGCGTAGAAGGGCACGGTTCCTACGAGCAGTACTTC. The entire variable domain, with the rest obtained from reference TRBV9 and TRBJ2-7, is as follows: DSGVTQTPKHLITATGQRVTLRCSPRSGDLSVYWYQQSLDQGLQFLIQYYNGEERAKGNILERFSAQQFPDLHSELNLSSLELGDSALYFCASSVEGHGSYEQYFGPGTRLTVT.

The V gene is TRBV5-1, the J gene TRBJ1-2; 10 bases fit TRBD1. V gave up 4 bases and J gave up 2 bases; unmatched junction bases: 11. The germline V gene has CDR1 SGHRS and CDR2 YFSETQ. This CDR3 is 17 amino acids long. CDR3 in DNA: TGCGCCAGCAGCCCATACTCGGGACAGGGGATAAACTATGGCTACACCTTC. Its protein is CASSPYSGQGINYGYTF.

This clone was seen a handful of times. J is TRBJ2-5 and V is TRBV5-4, with TRBD2 matching over 7 bases. There are 14 residues in the CDR3. Looked up from germline, CDR1 is SGHNT and CDR2 is YYREEE (reference sequence). With V trimmed by 7 bases and J by 0 bases, 6 bases remained unmatched. The chain's CDR3 is CASSLAGNQETQYF. The DNA for the CDR3 is TGTGCCAGCTCATTAGCGGGCAACCAAGAGACCCAGTACTTC.

This clone was picked up one time. This sequence joins TRBV18 and TRBJ1-2; D is perhaps TRBD1 (6 bases). Germline V gene sequence: CDR1 KGHSH, CDR2 LQKENI. Trimming shortened V by 5 bases and J by 5 bases, and 18 bases separated the two germline ends. This CDR3 has 15 amino acids. The CDR3 DNA sequence: TGTGCCAGCTCAGCAGGACAGTCGGAAGTATATGGCTACACCTTC. Translated, it gives CASSAGQSEVYGYTF.

The J gene is TRBJ1-4, the V gene TRBV25-1; D is perhaps TRBD1 (5 bases). The germline gives CDR1 MGHDK, CDR2 SYGVNS. The CDR3 runs to 16 residues. V lost 0 bases to trimming and J lost 8 bases, with 16 bases between them. CDR3 loop: CASSEYWPGIREKLFF. The DNA of the CDR3 is TGTGCCAGCAGTGAATATTGGCCAGGGATCCGGGAAAAACTGTTTTTT.

This clone was picked up one time. This chain connects TRBV18 to TRBJ1-1; D remains ambiguous. V lost 1 base, J lost 4 bases, and 19 bases lay in between. Germline CDR1 reads KGHSH; CDR2 reads LQKENI. The CDR3 covers 17 residues. CDR3 coding DNA: TGTGCCAGCTCACCACGACCCTCCGGGAGGGAGGGCACTGAAGCTTTCTTT. Residues: CASSPRPSGREGTEAFF.

DNA of the CDR3: TGCGCCAGCAGCTTGGCCCCAGTGGAGACCCAGTACTTC. It codes for CASSLAPVETQYF. V is TRBV5-1 and J is TRBJ2-5; no firm D call. V was cut by 0 bases and J by 5 bases, with 8 bases left in between. This CDR3 contains 13 residues. Germline V CDR1 and CDR2: SGHRS, YFSETQ.

The J gene is TRBJ2-7, the V gene TRBV11-3, with D possibly TRBD1 on 5 matching bases. The CDR3 length is 15 residues. With 4 bases removed from V and 2 bases from J, the gap between germline ends came to 15 bases. Germline CDR1 is SGHNT and CDR2 is YENEEA. The DNA of the CDR3 is TGTGCCAGCAGCTCCGACAGTATCCCCCCCTACGAGCAGTACTTC. Translation gives CASSSDSIPPYEQYF.

The chain links TRBV28 to TRBJ2-7, with D perhaps TRBD1 (6 bases). V was clipped by 2 bases and J by 5 bases, with 16 bases between them. CDR1 is MDHEN and CDR2 is SYDVKM in the germline V gene. CDR3 size: 15 residues. The CDR3 DNA follows: TGTGCCAGCAGTTTAGGCCAGGGGCTTCGCCACGAGCAGTACTTC. This codes for CASSLGQGLRHEQYF. Variable domain in full (rest from reference TRBV28 and TRBJ2-7): DVKVTQSSRYLVKRTGEKVFLECVQDMDHENMFWYRQDPGLGLRLIYFSYDVKMKEKGDIPEGYSVSREKKERFSLILESASTNQTSMYLCASSLGQGLRHEQYFGPGTRLTVT.

CDR3 nucleotide sequence: TGTGCCAGTAGTACAGGACATTACGAGCAGTACTTC. Its protein product is CASSTGHYEQYF. The chain is built from TRBV19 and TRBJ2-7; possibly TRBD1 for D (5 bases). The V and J ends lost 4 bases and 4 bases respectively, with 8 bases between them. The CDR3 loop spans 12 amino acids. CDR1 LNHDA and CDR2 SQIVND come from the germline V gene (reference sequence).

Note on this clone: Other DNA sequences in the same sample also yield this CDR3. This rearrangement joins TRBV6-5 to TRBJ2-1; the D gene is possibly TRBD2 (6 bases). V lost 0 bases to trimming and J lost 0 bases, with 6 bases between them. Germline V gene sequence: CDR1 MNHEY, CDR2 SVGAGI. CDR3 length: 15 amino acids. CDR3 coding DNA: TGTGCCAGCAGTTACTCTAGCGGCTCCTACAATGAGCAGTTCTTC. Protein product: CASSYSSGSYNEQFF.

Here the CDR3 reads CASRVSGTGAYEQFF. In DNA, the CDR3 is TGTGCCAGTAGGGTATCCGGGACAGGGGCGTATGAGCAGTTCTTC. This rearrangement joins TRBV19 to TRBJ2-1, with TRBD1 matching over 10 bases. The CDR3 spans 15 residues. CDR1 and CDR2 (germline): LNHDA, SQIVND (reference sequence). After removal of 6 bases from V and 8 bases from J, the junction contained 10 bases not matched to a gene. Complete variable domain (other parts from reference TRBV19 and TRBJ2-1): DGGITQSPKYLFRKEGQNVTLSCEQNLNHDAMYWYRQDPGQGLRLIYYSQIVNDFQKGDIAEGYSVSREKKESFPLTVTSAQKNPTAFYLCASRVSGTGAYEQFFGPGTRLTVL.

The chain links TRBV7-8 to TRBJ1-2; 9 nucleotides agree with TRBD1. V shed 5 bases and J 8 bases; nucleotides not matched to a gene: 9. Germline assignment: CDR1 SGHVS and CDR2 FQNEAQ. The CDR3 is 14 residues long. In nucleotides, the CDR3 is TGTGCCAGCAGCATCCGGGACAGGGTTTCCGGCTACACCTTC. It translates to CASSIRDRVSGYTF.

The genes are TRBV2 and TRBJ1-5; 7 nucleotides align to TRBD1. J was trimmed by 0 bases and V by 7 bases; bases with no gene match: 9. The CDR3 spans 16 residues. Germline CDR1 is SNHLY and CDR2 is FYNNEI. CDR3 nucleotides: TGTGCCAGCACTAGGGACAGAGTAAGTAGCAATCAGCCCCAGCATTTT. This gives the protein CASTRDRVSSNQPQHF.

The chain uses TRBV7-9 and TRBJ2-1; D ambiguous. Germline V gene sequence: CDR1 SEHNR, CDR2 FQNEAQ (reference sequence). This CDR3 is built from 14 residues. V lost 1 base and J lost 7, with 11 bases in between. In DNA, the CDR3 is TGTGCCAGCAGCTTAGAGGTCAGGATTAATGAGCAGTTCTTC. This codes for CASSLEVRINEQFF.